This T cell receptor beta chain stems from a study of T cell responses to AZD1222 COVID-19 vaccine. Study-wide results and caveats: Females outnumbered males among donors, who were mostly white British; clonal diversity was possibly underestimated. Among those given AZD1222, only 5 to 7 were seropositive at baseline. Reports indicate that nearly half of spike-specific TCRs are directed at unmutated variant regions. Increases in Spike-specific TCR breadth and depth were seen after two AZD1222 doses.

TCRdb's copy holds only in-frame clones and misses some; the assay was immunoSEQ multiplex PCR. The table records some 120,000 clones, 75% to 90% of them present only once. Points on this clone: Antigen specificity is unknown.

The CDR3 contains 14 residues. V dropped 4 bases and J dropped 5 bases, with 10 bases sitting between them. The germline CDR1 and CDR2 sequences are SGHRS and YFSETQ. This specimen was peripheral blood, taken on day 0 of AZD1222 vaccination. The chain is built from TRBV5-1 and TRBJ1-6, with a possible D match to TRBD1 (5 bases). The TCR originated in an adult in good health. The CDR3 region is CASSPQTDNSPLHF. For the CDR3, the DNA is TGCGCCAGCAGCCCCCAGACAGATAATTCACCCCTCCACTTT.